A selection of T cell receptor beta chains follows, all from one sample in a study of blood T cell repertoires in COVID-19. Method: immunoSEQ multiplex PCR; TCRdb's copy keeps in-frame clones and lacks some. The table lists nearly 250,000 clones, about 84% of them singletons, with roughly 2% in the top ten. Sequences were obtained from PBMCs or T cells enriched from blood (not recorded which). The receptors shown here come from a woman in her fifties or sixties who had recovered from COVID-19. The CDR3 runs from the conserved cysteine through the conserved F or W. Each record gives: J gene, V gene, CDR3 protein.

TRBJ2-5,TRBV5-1,CASSFSDRGTQETQYF
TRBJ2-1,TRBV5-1,CASSLGGSGDDEQFF
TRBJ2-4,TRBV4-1,CASSRIPMGLAGNIQYF
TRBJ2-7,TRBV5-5,CASSRGGGPAYEQYF
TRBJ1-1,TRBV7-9,CASSRTGGTEAFF
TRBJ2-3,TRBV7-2,CASSLSGFTDTQYF
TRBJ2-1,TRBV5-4,CASSLASGAYSYNEQFF
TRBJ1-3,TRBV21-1,CASKTDRDGNTIYF
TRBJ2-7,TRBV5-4,CASSLSSPGEPHYEQYF
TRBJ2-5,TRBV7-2,CASSLGRSETQYF
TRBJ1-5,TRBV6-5,CALSEGNQPQHF
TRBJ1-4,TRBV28,CASSQTEKLFF
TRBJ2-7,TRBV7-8,CASSLVAGGYEQYF
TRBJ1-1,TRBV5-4,CASSLSGMNTEAFF
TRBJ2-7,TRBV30,CAWSVSQGSSYEQYF
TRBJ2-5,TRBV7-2,CASSYTSGGGETQYF
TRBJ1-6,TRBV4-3,CASSQDAAKSDSLHF
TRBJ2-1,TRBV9,CASSVAPGGVSYNEQFF
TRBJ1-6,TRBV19,CASSIFLFGTGDSPLHF
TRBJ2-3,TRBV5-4,CASSLDGTSGLDTQYF
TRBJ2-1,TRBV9,CASSVGRNNEQFF
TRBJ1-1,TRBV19,CASSDRANTEAFF
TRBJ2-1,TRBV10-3,CAISESLASGPASNEQFF
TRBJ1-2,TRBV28,CASSPVPGYTF
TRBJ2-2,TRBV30,CAWSVGGELFF